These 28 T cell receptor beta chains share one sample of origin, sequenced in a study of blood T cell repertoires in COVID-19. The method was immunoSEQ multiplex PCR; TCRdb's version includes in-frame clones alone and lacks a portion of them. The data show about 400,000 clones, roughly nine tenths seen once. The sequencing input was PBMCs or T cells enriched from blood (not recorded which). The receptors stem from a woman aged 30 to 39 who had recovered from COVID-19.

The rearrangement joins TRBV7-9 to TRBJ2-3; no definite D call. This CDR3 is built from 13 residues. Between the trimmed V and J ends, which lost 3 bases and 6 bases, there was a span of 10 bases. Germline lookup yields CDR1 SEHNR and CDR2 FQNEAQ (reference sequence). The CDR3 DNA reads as TGTGCCAGCAGCTTTAGTAGATCCGATACGCAGTATTTT. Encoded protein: CASSFSRSDTQYF.

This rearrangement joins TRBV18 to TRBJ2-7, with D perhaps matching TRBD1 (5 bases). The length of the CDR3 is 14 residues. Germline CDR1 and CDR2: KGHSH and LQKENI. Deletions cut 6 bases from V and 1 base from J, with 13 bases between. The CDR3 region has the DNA TGTGCCAGCTCCAACGCGGACACTTCCTACGAGCAGTACTTC. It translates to CASSNADTSYEQYF.

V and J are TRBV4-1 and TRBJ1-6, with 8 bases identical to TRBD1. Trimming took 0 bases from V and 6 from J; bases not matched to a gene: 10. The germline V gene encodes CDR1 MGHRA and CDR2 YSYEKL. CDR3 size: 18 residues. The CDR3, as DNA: TGCGCCAGCAGCCAAGATCAGGGCAGGGGGCCAGGTAATTCACCCCTCCACTTT. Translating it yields CASSQDQGRGPGNSPLHF.

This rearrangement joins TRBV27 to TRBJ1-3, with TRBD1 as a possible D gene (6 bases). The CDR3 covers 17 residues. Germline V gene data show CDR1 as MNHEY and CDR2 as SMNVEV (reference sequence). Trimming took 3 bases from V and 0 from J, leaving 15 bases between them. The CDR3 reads CASSFQGPPFSGNTIYF. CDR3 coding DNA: TGTGCCAGCAGTTTTCAGGGGCCACCTTTCTCTGGAAACACCATATATTTT.

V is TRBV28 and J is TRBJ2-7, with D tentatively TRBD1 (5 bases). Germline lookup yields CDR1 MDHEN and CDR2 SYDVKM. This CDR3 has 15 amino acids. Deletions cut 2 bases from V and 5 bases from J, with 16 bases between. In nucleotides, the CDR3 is TGTGCCAGCAGTTTAAAGACAGTTAAGCTCAACGAGCAGTACTTC. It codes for CASSLKTVKLNEQYF.

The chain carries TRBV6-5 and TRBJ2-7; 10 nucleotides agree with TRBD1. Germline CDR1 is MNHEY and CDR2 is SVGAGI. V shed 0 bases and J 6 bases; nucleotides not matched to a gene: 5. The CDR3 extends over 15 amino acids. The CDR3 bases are TGTGCCAGCAGTTACTCGGGACAGGGGACCCCCGAGCAGTACTTC. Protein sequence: CASSYSGQGTPEQYF.

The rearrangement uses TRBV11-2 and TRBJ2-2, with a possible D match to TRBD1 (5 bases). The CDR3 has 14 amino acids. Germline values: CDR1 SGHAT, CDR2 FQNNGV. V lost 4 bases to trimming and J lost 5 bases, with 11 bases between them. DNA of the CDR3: TGTGCCAGCAGCTGGGGTGGGGCTACCGGGGAGCTGTTTTTT. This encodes CASSWGGATGELFF.

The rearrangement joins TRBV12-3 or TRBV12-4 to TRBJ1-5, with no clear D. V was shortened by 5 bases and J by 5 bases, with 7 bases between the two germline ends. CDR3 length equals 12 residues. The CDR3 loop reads CASSVGHQPQHF. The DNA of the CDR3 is TGTGCCAGCAGTGTTGGGCATCAGCCCCAGCATTTT.

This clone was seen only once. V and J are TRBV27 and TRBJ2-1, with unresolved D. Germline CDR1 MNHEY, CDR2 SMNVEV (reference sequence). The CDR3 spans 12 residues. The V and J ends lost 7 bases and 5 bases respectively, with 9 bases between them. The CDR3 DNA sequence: TGTGCCAGCAAGCGACCAAACAATGAGCAGTTCTTC. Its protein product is CASKRPNNEQFF.

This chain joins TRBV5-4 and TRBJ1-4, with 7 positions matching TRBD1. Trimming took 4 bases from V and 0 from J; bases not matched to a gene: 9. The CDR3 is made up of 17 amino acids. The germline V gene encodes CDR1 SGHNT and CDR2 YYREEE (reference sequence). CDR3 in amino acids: CASSPGGTDPTNEKLFF. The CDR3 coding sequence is TGTGCCAGCAGCCCGGGGGGGACAGACCCAACTAATGAAAAACTGTTTTTT. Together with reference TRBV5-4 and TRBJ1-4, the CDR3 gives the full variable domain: ETGVTQSPTHLIKTRGQQVTLRCSSQSGHNTVSWYQQALGQGPQFIFQYYREEENGRGNFPPRFSGLQFPNYSSELNVNALELDDSALYLCASSPGGTDPTNEKLFFGSGTQLSVL.

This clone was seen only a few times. The CDR3 DNA is TGCAGCGGCGCGATTGCGGGATATGGCGAAAAACTGTTTTTT. Translated, it gives CSGAIAGYGEKLFF. V gene TRBV29-1 combines with J gene TRBJ1-4, with D uncertain. Germline V gives CDR1 SQVTM, CDR2 ANQGSEA. The CDR3 is 14 residues long. Trimming shortened V by 7 bases and J by 8 bases, and 20 bases separated the two germline ends. The whole variable domain, remainder taken from reference TRBV29-1 and TRBJ1-4, is SAVISQKPSRDICQRGTSLTIQCQVDSQVTMMFWYRQQPGQSLTLIATANQGSEATYESGFVIDKFPISRPNLTFSTLTVSNMSPEDSSIYLCSGAIAGYGEKLFFGSGTQLSVL.

The CDR3 DNA sequence: TGTGCCAGCAGTGAAGCGCAAATAGTTGGCGAGCAGTACTTC. It is translated as CASSEAQIVGEQYF. This sequence joins TRBV6-1 and TRBJ2-7; D remains ambiguous. Trimming took 0 bases from V and 6 from J, leaving 12 bases between them. CDR3 length: 14 amino acids. Germline V gives CDR1 MNHNS, CDR2 SASEGT.

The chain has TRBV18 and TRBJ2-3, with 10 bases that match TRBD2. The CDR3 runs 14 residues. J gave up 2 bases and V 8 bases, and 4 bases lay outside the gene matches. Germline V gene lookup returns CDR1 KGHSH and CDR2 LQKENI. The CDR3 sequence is CASRTSGNTDTQYF. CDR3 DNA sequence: TGTGCCAGCCGGACTAGCGGTAACACAGATACGCAGTATTTT.

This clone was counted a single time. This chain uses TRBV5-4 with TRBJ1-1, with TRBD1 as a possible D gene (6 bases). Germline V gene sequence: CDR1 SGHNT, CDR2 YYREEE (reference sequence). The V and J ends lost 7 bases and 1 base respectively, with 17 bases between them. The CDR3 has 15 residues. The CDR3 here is CASSRQASRNTEAFF. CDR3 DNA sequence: TGTGCCAGCTCAAGACAGGCGTCTAGGAACACTGAAGCTTTCTTT.

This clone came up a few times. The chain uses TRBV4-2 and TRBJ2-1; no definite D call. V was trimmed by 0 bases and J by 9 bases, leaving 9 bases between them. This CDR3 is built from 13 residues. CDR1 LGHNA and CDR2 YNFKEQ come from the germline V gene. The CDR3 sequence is CASSQDISREQFF. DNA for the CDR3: TGTGCCAGCAGCCAAGATATCTCCCGTGAGCAGTTCTTC.

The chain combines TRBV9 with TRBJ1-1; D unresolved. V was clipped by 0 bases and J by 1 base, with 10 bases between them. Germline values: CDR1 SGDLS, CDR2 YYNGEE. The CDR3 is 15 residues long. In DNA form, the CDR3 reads TGTGCCAGCAGCGTAGTTGGTGCGGCGAACACTGAAGCTTTCTTT. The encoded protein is CASSVVGAANTEAFF.

The CDR3 region has the DNA TGTGCCAGCAGTTTACTTGGGGACAATGAAGCTTTCTTT. It encodes CASSLLGDNEAFF. The chain couples TRBV28 to TRBJ1-1; possibly TRBD1 for D (6 bases). Germline V gene data show CDR1 as MDHEN and CDR2 as SYDVKM. The ends were cut back, 2 bases at V and 7 bases at J, with 11 bases in the middle. The CDR3 runs 13 residues.

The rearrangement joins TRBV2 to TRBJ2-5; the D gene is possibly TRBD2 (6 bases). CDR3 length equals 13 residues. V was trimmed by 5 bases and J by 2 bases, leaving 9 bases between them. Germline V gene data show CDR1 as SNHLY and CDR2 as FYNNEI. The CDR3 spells CASSTRGQETQYF. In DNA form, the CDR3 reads TGTGCCAGCAGTACCCGGGGGCAAGAGACCCAGTACTTC.

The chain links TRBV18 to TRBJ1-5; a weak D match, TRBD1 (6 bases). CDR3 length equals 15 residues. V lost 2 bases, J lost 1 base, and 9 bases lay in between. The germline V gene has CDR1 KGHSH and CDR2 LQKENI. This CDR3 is CASSPSGESNQPQHF. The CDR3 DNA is TGTGCCAGCTCACCATCAGGGGAAAGCAATCAGCCCCAGCATTTT.

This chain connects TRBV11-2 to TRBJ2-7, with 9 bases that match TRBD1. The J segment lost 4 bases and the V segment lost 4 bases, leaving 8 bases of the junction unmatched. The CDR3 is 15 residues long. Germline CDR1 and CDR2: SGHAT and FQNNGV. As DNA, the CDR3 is TGTGCCAGCAGCTGGGGGACAGGGAGAAAATACGAGCAGTACTTC. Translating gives CASSWGTGRKYEQYF.

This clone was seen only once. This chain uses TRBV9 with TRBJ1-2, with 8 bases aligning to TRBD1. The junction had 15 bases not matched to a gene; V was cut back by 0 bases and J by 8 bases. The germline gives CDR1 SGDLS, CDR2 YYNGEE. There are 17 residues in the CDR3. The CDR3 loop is CASSVAPLWEQGVGYTF. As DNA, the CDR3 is TGTGCCAGCAGCGTAGCCCCCCTTTGGGAACAGGGGGTAGGCTACACCTTC.

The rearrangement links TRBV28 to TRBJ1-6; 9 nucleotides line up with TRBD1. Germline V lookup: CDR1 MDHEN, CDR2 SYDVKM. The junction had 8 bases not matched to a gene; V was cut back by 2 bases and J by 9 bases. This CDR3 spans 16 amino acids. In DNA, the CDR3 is TGTGCCAGCAGTTTAGGAGGGACAGGGTACAGTTCACCCCTCCACTTT. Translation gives CASSLGGTGYSSPLHF.

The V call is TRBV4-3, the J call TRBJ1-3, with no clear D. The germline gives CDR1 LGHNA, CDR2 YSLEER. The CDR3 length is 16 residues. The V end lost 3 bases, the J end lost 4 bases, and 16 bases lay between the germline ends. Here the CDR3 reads CASSQAPKRSGNTIYF. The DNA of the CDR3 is TGCGCCAGCAGCCAGGCGCCCAAGAGGTCGGGAAACACCATATATTTT.

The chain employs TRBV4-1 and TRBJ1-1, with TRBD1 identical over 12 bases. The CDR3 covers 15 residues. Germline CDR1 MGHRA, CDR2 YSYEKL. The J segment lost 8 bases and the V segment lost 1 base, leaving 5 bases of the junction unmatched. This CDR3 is CASSQAGQGAKEAFF. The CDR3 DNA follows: TGCGCCAGCAGCCAAGCGGGACAGGGGGCGAAGGAAGCTTTCTTT.

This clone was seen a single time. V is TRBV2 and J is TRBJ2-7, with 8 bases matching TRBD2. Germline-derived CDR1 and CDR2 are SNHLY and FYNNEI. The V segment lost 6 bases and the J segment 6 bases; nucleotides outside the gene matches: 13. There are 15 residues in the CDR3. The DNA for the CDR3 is TGTGCCAGCAGCCCCCGCCAGCGGGAGAGAGGCGAGCAGTACTTC. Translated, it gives CASSPRQRERGEQYF.

The chain's CDR3 is CASNPPGDRRGWYF. In nucleotides, the CDR3 is TGTGCCAGCAACCCACCGGGGGACAGGAGGGGATGGTACTTC. The chain has TRBV6-5 and TRBJ2-7; 8 nucleotides align to TRBD1. V gave up 7 bases and J gave up 12 bases; unmatched junction bases: 17. The CDR3 covers 14 residues. Germline assignment: CDR1 MNHEY and CDR2 SVGAGI.

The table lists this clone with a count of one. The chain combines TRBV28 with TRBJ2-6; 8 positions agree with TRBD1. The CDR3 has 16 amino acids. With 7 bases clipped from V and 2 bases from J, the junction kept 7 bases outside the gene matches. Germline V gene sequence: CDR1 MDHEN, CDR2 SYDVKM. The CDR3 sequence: CASTTGGITGANVLTF. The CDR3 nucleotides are TGTGCCAGCACCACAGGGGGGATAACTGGGGCCAACGTCCTGACTTTC.

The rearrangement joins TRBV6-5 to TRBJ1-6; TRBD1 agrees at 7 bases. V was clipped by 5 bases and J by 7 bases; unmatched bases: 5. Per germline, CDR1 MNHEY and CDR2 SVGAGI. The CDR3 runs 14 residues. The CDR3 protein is CASSLQGRNSPLHF. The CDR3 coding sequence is TGTGCCAGCAGTCTACAGGGGAGAAATTCACCCCTCCACTTT.